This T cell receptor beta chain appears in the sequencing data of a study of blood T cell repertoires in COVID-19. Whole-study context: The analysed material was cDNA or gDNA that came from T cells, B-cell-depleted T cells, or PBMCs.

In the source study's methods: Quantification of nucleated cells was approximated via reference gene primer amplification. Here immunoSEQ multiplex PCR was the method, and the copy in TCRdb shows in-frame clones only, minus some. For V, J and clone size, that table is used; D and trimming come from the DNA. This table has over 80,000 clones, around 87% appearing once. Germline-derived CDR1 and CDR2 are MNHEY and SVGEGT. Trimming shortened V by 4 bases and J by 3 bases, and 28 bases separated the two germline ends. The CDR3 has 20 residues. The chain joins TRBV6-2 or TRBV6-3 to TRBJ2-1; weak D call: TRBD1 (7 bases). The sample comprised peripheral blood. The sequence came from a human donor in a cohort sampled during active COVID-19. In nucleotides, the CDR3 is TGTGCCAGCAGTTCCTCTGATGGGGGTCCTAGCAGGGGGGTCTACAATGAGCAGTTCTTC. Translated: CASSSSDGGPSRGVYNEQFF.